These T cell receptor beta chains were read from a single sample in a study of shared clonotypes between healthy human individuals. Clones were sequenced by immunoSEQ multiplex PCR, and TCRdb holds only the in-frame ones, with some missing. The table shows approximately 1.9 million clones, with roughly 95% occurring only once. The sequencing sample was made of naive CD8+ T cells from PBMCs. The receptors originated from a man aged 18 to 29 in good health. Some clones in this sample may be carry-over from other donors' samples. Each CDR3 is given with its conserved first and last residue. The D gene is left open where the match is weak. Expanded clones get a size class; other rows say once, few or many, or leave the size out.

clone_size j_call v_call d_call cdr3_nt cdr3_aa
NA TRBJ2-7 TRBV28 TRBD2 TGTGCCGCCAGCGTCCGCGGGAGGGAGTACGAGCAGTACTTC CAASVRGREYEQYF
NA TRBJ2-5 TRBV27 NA TGTGCCAGCAGCCCGACCCTTAGCGGAACCTGGGGATCAGAGACCCAGTACTTC CASSPTLSGTWGSETQYF
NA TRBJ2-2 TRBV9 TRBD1 TGTGCCAGCAGGAGGGGACAGGGTCACACCGGGGAGCTGTTTTTT CASRRGQGHTGELFF
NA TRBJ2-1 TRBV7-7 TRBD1 TGTGCCAGCAGCTTACGGACAGGAGCCTACAATGAGCAGTTCTTC CASSLRTGAYNEQFF
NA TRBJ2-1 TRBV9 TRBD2 TGTGCCAGCAGCTACCCCGGGACTAGCCCTGACTACAATGAGCAGTTCTTC CASSYPGTSPDYNEQFF
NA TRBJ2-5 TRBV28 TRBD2 TGTGCCAGCAGCATAAACCTCCTAGCGGGAGGAGGAGAGACCCAGTACTTC CASSINLLAGGGETQYF
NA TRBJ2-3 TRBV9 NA TGTGCCAGCGGACCTCGTCCGGGAGAGGTCACAGATACGCAGTATTTT CASGPRPGEVTDTQYF
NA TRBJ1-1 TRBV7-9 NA TGTGCCAGCAGCTTAGGAGTTACTGAAGCTTTCTTT CASSLGVTEAFF
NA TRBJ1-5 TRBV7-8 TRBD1 TGTGCCAGCAGCTGGACAGGGGATAGCAATCAGCCCCAGCATTTT CASSWTGDSNQPQHF
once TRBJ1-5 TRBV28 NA TGTGCCAGCCAACTTAGGACGGCTAATCAGCCCCAGCATTTT CASQLRTANQPQHF
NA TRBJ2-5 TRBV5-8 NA TGTGCCAGCAGCCCTCCAAGGGTTGGGGAGACCCAGTACTTC CASSPPRVGETQYF
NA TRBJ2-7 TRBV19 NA TGTGCCAGTAGCGAGGGGGTTCTCTCCTACGAGCAGTACTTC CASSEGVLSYEQYF
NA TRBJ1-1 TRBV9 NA TGTGCCAGCAGCGAAGAGGGGGGTGAAGCTTTCTTT CASSEEGGEAFF
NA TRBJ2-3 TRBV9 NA TGTGCCAGCAGCCCGACGACCGGACGGGCCTCAGATACGCAGTATTTT CASSPTTGRASDTQYF
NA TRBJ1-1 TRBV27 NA TGTGCCAGCAGTTCACAGGGAAGGGGCGGCACTGAAGCTTTCTTT CASSSQGRGGTEAFF
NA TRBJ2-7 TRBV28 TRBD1 TGTGCCAGTTATTTTTCCCGGGACAGCCTTGCCTACGAGCAGTACTTC CASYFSRDSLAYEQYF
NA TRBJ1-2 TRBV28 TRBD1 TGTGCCAGCAGCAAGGACAGGGAGATCTATGGCTACACCTTC CASSKDREIYGYTF
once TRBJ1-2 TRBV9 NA TGTGCCAGCAGCGTAAGCACATTCTCTAACTATGGCTACACCTTC CASSVSTFSNYGYTF
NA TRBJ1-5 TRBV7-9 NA TGTGCCAGCAGCCCCGAGGGCAGGGTTGGTCAGCCCCAGCATTTT CASSPEGRVGQPQHF
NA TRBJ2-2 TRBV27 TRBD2 TGTGCCAGCAGTTTATTATCGTCTAGCGGGAGTTGGGGGGAGCTGTTTTTT CASSLLSSSGSWGELFF
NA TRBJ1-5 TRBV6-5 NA TGTGCCAGCAGCTGGGGACGGTTAGGGCAGCCCCAGCATTTT CASSWGRLGQPQHF
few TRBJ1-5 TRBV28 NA TGTGCCAGCAGTTGGCGGGGTCGGGGTCAGCCCCAGCATTTT CASSWRGRGQPQHF
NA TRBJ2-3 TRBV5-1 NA TGCGCCAGCAGCTCGGATGCTCCTCGGGGGCTAGGGACAGATACGCAGTATTTT CASSSDAPRGLGTDTQYF
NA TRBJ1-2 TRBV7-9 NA TGTGCCAGCAGCTTATCATCCCAGCCGGTGTATGGCTACACCTTC CASSLSSQPVYGYTF
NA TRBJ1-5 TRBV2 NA TGTGCCAGCGGAAGCGAACAGTGGGATAGCAATCAGCCCCAGCATTTT CASGSEQWDSNQPQHF
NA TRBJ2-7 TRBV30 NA TGTGCCTGGAGTGTAGGGGACGAGCAGTACTTC CAWSVGDEQYF
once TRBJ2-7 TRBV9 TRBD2 TGTGCCAGCAGCGCAGGGACTAGCGGCGGTCGAGAGCAGTACTTC CASSAGTSGGREQYF
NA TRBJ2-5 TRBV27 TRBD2 TGTGCCAGCAGTTCGCGACTAGCGGGCAAAATGGACAAAGAGACCCAGTACTTC CASSSRLAGKMDKETQYF
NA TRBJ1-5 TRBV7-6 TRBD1 TGTGCCAGCAGCTTTCTCCCGGGACAGTCTAATCAGCCCCAGCATTTT CASSFLPGQSNQPQHF
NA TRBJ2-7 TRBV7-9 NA TGTGCCAGCAGCTTAGCGGCGTTCAGCGCTGAATCCTACGAGCAGTACTTC CASSLAAFSAESYEQYF
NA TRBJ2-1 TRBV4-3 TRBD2 TGCGCCAGCAGCCACTCGGGACTAGGTAACAATGAGCAGTTCTTC CASSHSGLGNNEQFF
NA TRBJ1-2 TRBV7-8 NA TGTGCCAGCAGCCTATTCCGGACAGCCACTAACTATGGCTACACCTTC CASSLFRTATNYGYTF
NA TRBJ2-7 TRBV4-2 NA TGTGCCAGCAGCCAGCAGGACTCTCCAACCTACGAGCAGTACTTC CASSQQDSPTYEQYF
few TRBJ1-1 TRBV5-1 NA TGCGCCAGCAGCCCCTCCGGCACTGAAGCTTTCTTT CASSPSGTEAFF
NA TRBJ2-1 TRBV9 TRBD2 TGTGCCAGCAGCGTAGCTAGCGGCAAATACAATGAGCAGTTCTTC CASSVASGKYNEQFF
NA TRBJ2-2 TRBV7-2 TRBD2 TGTGCCAGCAGCAGCCGACTAGCGACCACCGGGGAGCTGTTTTTT CASSSRLATTGELFF
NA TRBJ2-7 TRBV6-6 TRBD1 TGTGCCAGCAGTTCCGCTCGCGGGACAGGGGGCCACGAGCAGTACTTC CASSSARGTGGHEQYF
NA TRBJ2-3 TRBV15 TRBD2 TGTGCCACCAGCAGGGGGACTATCACAACAGATACGCAGTATTTT CATSRGTITTDTQYF
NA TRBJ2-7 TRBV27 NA TGTGCCAGCAGTTTAATCCTGGCCTACGAGCAGTACTTC CASSLILAYEQYF
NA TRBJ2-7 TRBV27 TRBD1 TGTGCCAGCGGAGCGGGACAGGGCTCCTACGAGCAGTACTTC CASGAGQGSYEQYF
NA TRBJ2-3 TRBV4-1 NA TGCGCCAGCAGCCCGGACGGCCGAGCACTTAATCGGGGTTCAGATACGCAGTATTTT CASSPDGRALNRGSDTQYF
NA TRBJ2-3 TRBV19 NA TGTGCCAGTAGTAGGAGGGAGGCTACGCAGTATTTT CASSRREATQYF
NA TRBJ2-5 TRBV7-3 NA TGTGCCAGCAGCCCCCGAGGGGGGTTCAGGACCCAGTACTTC CASSPRGGFRTQYF
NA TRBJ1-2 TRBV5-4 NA TGTGCCAGCAGCTTGGACCGGAGCTCCTATGGCTACACCTTC CASSLDRSSYGYTF
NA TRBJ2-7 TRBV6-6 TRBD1 TGTGCCAGCAGTTACTCCGGGACAGAAACCTACGAGCAGTACTTC CASSYSGTETYEQYF
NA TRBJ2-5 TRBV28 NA TGTGCCAGCAGTTTACGGCCACATAGGGAGCAGTACTTC CASSLRPHREQYF
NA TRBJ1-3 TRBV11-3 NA TGTGCCAGCAGCTTAGGACGAGGGACCGGAAACACCATATATTTT CASSLGRGTGNTIYF
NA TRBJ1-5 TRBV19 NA TGTGCCAGTAGAACTACACCCGAGGGGAATCAGCCCCAGCATTTT CASRTTPEGNQPQHF
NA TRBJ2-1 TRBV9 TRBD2 TGTGCCAGCAGCGGGCAACGGACTAGCGGGAGGCAAAACTCCTACAATGAGCAGTTCTTC CASSGQRTSGRQNSYNEQFF
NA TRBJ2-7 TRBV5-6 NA TGTGCCAGCAGCTTGGGGCCAATCTACGAGCAGTACTTC CASSLGPIYEQYF
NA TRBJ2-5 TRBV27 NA TGTGCCAGCAGTTTCGGCGGGGCGGCCCAGTACTTC CASSFGGAAQYF
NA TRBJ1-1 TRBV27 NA TGTGCCAGCCGATACCTATGGGGCGGGGGGAAGGGCACTGAAGCTTTCTTT CASRYLWGGGKGTEAFF
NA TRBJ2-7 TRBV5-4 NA TGTGCCAGCAGCTGGGTGGGCGAGTACTACGAGCAGTACTTC CASSWVGEYYEQYF